The entry that follows covers one TCR beta chain sequence. This sample stems from a study of blood T cells in healthy people across ages. A sample-barcoded 5' primer and a J-beta primer mix were used in a second PCR of about 7 to 12 cycles. TCRdb recomputed calls from the 5' RACE reads with MiXCR, one row per CDR3 protein. The table shows under 1,100,000 distinct CDR3 sequences, with 20% to 25% occurring only once. The CDR3 is made up of 17 amino acids. Trimming stripped 2 bases from V and 0 bases from J, with 14 bases between. CDR1 is LGHNT and CDR2 is FRNRAP in the germline V gene. These data also formed part of another study, on T cells of mothers and their children.

Source material: blood. The V and J genes are TRBV12-5 and TRBJ2-1, with D perhaps being TRBD1 or TRBD2 (5 bases each). The clonotype comes from a girl aged 2-10 years in good health. CDR3 nucleotide sequence: TGTGCTAGTGGTTTGCCCCTATCAGGGAGCTCCTACAATGAGCAGTTCTTC. This encodes CASGLPLSGSSYNEQFF.